What follows is one T cell receptor beta chain and its context. Adults between roughly 18 and 90 years of age took part from under 30 US areas. The sample belongs to a study of blood T cell repertoires in COVID-19. Profiling relied on immunoSEQ multiplex PCR, and the TCRdb table lists in-frame clones only, not all of them. The sample has 300,000 or so clones; 70% to 90% are singletons. The material sequenced was PBMCs or T cells enriched from blood (not recorded which). This clonotype was sampled from a woman between 25 and 40 years old who had recovered from COVID-19.

The CDR3 protein is CASSLFGTANEKLFF. The DNA of the CDR3 is TGCGCCAGCAGCTTGTTCGGGACAGCTAATGAAAAACTGTTTTTT. The rearrangement uses TRBV5-1 and TRBJ1-4, with TRBD1 matching 7 bases. Unmatched junction bases numbered 3, after V lost 1 base and J lost 3 bases. In germline, CDR1 is SGHRS, CDR2 YFSETQ. This CDR3 comprises 15 residues.